This TCR beta chain was identified in a study of T-cell reconstitution after alpha-beta-depleted transplantation in children (dated by TCRdb to 2016 to 2017). A note on the overall study: Using TCR repertoire profiling, the study quantitatively followed how T-cell immune reconstitution unfolded in children after TCRalphabeta/CD19-depleted allogeneic hematopoietic cell transplantation. General study outcomes and caveats: The high TCRbeta diversity at day 60 in some patients was ascribed to recipient T cells and intrathymic progenitors that had survived conditioning. The apparently early recovery of alphabetaT-cell counts about two months after transplant reportedly depended on only several hundred rapidly expanded clones that came from non-depleted graft cells. Hyperexpanded clone frequencies declined over subsequent months; after one year, T-cell counts and TCRbeta diversity were mostly attributed to newly produced T cells.

What this sample's treatment or condition label stands for: allogeneic hematopoietic cell transplantation with graft depleted of TCRalphabeta T cells and CD19 B cells. Transplant recipients were children who received TCRalphabeta/CD19-depleted allogeneic hematopoietic cell grafts. In this sample, this clonotype turned up a few times. There is no known antigen for this receptor. No much larger clone is present one base from it, and per-base qualities are unavailable. Library construction relied on PCR. The sequencer was an Illumina HiSeq 2500. Molecular barcoding was employed in the preparation of TCR libraries, with unique molecular identifiers being used to normalize TCRbeta repertoire quantification. In-frame beta chains were kept once TCRdb had trimmed the public reads at Q25 with fastp and called clones with MiXCR. Rows are unified per CDR3 protein, each entry keeping the most common DNA and genes. This sample holds around 500,000 distinct CDR3 sequences; roughly 24% were observed only once. Of the sample, 11% to 15% falls within the top ten clones.

V was cut back by 9 bases and J by 1 base, leaving a gap of 13 bases between them. From its cysteine to its phenylalanine, the CDR3 spans 13 amino acids. Just CDR3 DNA is preserved here, 39 bases in frame from base 1. The sequence is built from TRBV12-3 or TRBV12-4 and TRBJ2-7; the D gene lacks a confident call. Sample: PBMCs, mostly from graft donor cells, taken 360 days after TCRalphabeta/CD19-depleted stem cell transplant. The receptor comes from a boy under two years old who had a stem cell transplant for acute myeloid leukemia, so the T cells may come from the graft donor. The CDR3 in this case is CASQASLSYEQYF. The nucleotide sequence reads as follows: TGTGCCAGTCAGGCCTCACTTTCCTACGAGCAGTACTTC.